This T cell receptor beta chain was sequenced during a study of blood T cells in healthy people across ages. Across the study: Template switching caught about one barcoded beta molecule for each two T cells.

Using a J-beta primer mix together with a sample-barcoded 5' primer, a second PCR was run for roughly 6 to 12 cycles. Unique molecular identifiers of 12 random nucleotides labeled each cDNA. Each CDR3 protein is one row after TCRdb ran MiXCR on the 5' RACE reads. The data contain 700,000 or so distinct CDR3 sequences, around 38% of them seen just once; the ten biggest clones take up around 30%. The total RNA that was extracted per sample amounted to at least 5.5 micrograms. This clonotype was observed a few times. Antigen unknown. Per germline, CDR1 LGHNA and CDR2 YSLEER. Trimming stripped 5 bases from V and 2 bases from J, with 10 bases between. The CDR3 has 14 amino acids. Findings and limits, study-wide: Those diversity estimates obtained from one million T cells were thought to be underestimates.

The sequence was collected from an elderly man in good health. The sample was blood. The J gene is TRBJ2-1, the V gene TRBV4-3; D might be TRBD2 (6 bases). The CDR3 sequence is CASSAGRTYNEQFF. The CDR3 DNA reads as TGCGCCAGCAGCGCGGGACGAACCTACAATGAGCAGTTCTTC.